The rows below give T cell receptor beta chains drawn from one sample of a study of OX40 agonist ivuxolimab in advanced cancers. Here immunoSEQ multiplex PCR was the method, and the copy in TCRdb shows in-frame clones only, minus some. Of 70,000 or so clones listed, just under 85% were seen once; the top ten hold over 4.5%. Sequenced here: CD4+ or CD8+ T cells sorted from blood, sampled in a trial of the OX40 agonist ivuxolimab. These receptors came from an adult with an advanced solid tumor such as melanoma, head and neck, liver or kidney cancer. The CDR3 runs from the conserved cysteine through the conserved F or W. The D gene is left open where the match is weak. Not all rows give a size; the values are once, few, many and, for expanded clones, a class.

v_call,cdr3_length,j_call,d_call,clone_size,cdr3_nt,cdr3_aa
TRBV2,13,TRBJ2-2,NA,NA,TGTGCCAGCGGGGGACTGAACACCGGGGAGCTGTTTTTT,CASGGLNTGELFF
TRBV7-9,14,TRBJ1-1,NA,NA,TGTGCCAGCCGGGGGGGCAGGGGAAACACTGAAGCTTTCTTT,CASRGGRGNTEAFF
TRBV6-6,14,TRBJ1-2,TRBD1,once,TGTGCCAGCAGTAACGTCTACAGGGGCTATGGCTACACCTTC,CASSNVYRGYGYTF
TRBV6-1,15,TRBJ1-5,NA,NA,TGTGCCAGCAGTGACAGGCGGTATAGCAATCAGCCCCAGCATTTT,CASSDRRYSNQPQHF
TRBV27,16,TRBJ2-3,TRBD2,NA,TGTGCCAGCAGTTTAGGGACTAGCCGCAGCACAGATACGCAGTATTTT,CASSLGTSRSTDTQYF
TRBV7-2,15,TRBJ2-3,TRBD2,NA,TGTGCCAGCAGCCAAAGCGGGGCTAGCACAGATACGCAGTATTTT,CASSQSGASTDTQYF
TRBV6-6,13,TRBJ1-3,NA,NA,TGTGCCAGCCAAGGTTCTTCAGGAAACACCATATATTTT,CASQGSSGNTIYF
TRBV6-5,11,TRBJ2-1,NA,NA,TGTGCCAGCAGTCCCGGGAATGAGCAGTTCTTC,CASSPGNEQFF
TRBV28,15,TRBJ1-1,NA,NA,TGTGCCAGCAGACGAAACAGGCCCCTGAACACTGAAGCTTTCTTT,CASRRNRPLNTEAFF
TRBV27,14,TRBJ2-5,TRBD2,NA,TGTGCCAGCAGCGGGGGGCGGGGGGTAGAGACCCAGTACTTC,CASSGGRGVETQYF
TRBV5-1,13,TRBJ2-1,NA,NA,TGCGCCAGCAGCCCGCCAGGGTACAATGAGCAGTTCTTC,CASSPPGYNEQFF
TRBV12-5,15,TRBJ2-1,TRBD2,NA,TGTGCTAGTGGCCCCGGGACTAGCGCGGGCAATGAGCAGTTCTTC,CASGPGTSAGNEQFF
TRBV7-8,16,TRBJ2-1,TRBD2,NA,TGTGCCAGCAGCCTCACGAAGCGCGGGAGGGCCGGGGAGCAGTTCTTC,CASSLTKRGRAGEQFF
TRBV7-2,13,TRBJ1-2,NA,NA,TGTGCCAGCAGCTTCGACGTGGGCTATGGCTACACCTTC,CASSFDVGYGYTF
TRBV6-5,12,TRBJ2-5,TRBD1,NA,TGTGCCACTCGGACAGGGGAAGAGACCCAGTACTTC,CATRTGEETQYF
TRBV19,17,TRBJ2-1,TRBD2,few,TGTGCCAGTAGTATCGGAGATCGTGGGAGGGCTTACAATGAGCAGTTCTTC,CASSIGDRGRAYNEQFF
TRBV23-1,14,TRBJ1-2,TRBD1,NA,TGCGCCAGCAGTCGAAAGACAGGGGAATATGGCTACACCTTC,CASSRKTGEYGYTF
TRBV5-1,15,TRBJ1-2,NA,once,TGCGCCAGCAGCCGAGAAGGGGGGTTTGCCTATGGCTACACCTTC,CASSREGGFAYGYTF
TRBV27,13,TRBJ2-4,NA,NA,TGTGCCAGCAGCCCCGACAGCTTAAACATTCAGTACTTC,CASSPDSLNIQYF
TRBV4-1,16,TRBJ1-4,NA,NA,TGCGCCAGCAGCCAAGATGAACTCACAACGGATGAAAAACTGTTTTTT,CASSQDELTTDEKLFF
TRBV27,18,TRBJ2-1,TRBD2,NA,TGTGCCAGCAGTTTCCCGGACCAGGGCGGGAGCGCCTACAATGAGCAGTTCTTC,CASSFPDQGGSAYNEQFF
TRBV4-3,15,TRBJ2-7,TRBD2,NA,TGCGCCAGCAGCCTGACTAGCGGGAGCCCCTACGAGCAGTACTTC,CASSLTSGSPYEQYF
TRBV18,14,TRBJ1-5,NA,NA,TGTGCCAGCACCCGCGAGATTGGCAATCAGCCCCAGCATTTT,CASTREIGNQPQHF
TRBV27,13,TRBJ2-7,NA,NA,TGTGCCAGCAGTTTCTTGACTCCCTCCCCGCAGTACTTC,CASSFLTPSPQYF
TRBV4-2,16,TRBJ2-1,TRBD2,once,TGTGCCAGCAGCCAAGATGGTGGACTAGCGGCAAATGAGCAGTTCTTC,CASSQDGGLAANEQFF
TRBV6-5,11,TRBJ2-1,NA,NA,TGTGCCAGCAGGGGTTACAATGAGCAGTTCTTC,CASRGYNEQFF
TRBV6-1,14,TRBJ1-1,NA,few,TGTGCCAGCGGAAGGGCACCTGAACATGATGTAGCTTTCTTT,CASGRAPEHDVAFF
TRBV4-2,18,TRBJ1-2,TRBD1,NA,TGTGCCAGCAGCTTGGTCCTCTCTAACAGGGGGCTAAACTATGGCTACACCTTC,CASSLVLSNRGLNYGYTF
TRBV7-3,19,TRBJ2-2,TRBD2,NA,TGTGCCAGCAGCCCTCGGTTACTAGCGGGAGGCCCGAACACCGGGGAGCTGTTTTTT,CASSPRLLAGGPNTGELFF
TRBV2,18,TRBJ1-5,TRBD1,NA,TGTGCCAGCAGCGAAGGGGGCTTTCGCCTGTCGGGGAATCAGCCCCAGCATTTT,CASSEGGFRLSGNQPQHF
TRBV5-1,16,TRBJ2-3,NA,few,TGCGCCAGCAGCTTGGGGTCCACCACGGGGACAGATACGCAGTATTTT,CASSLGSTTGTDTQYF
TRBV29-1,12,TRBJ2-5,TRBD1,NA,TGCAGCGTACAGGGGGACCAAGAGACCCAGTACTTC,CSVQGDQETQYF
TRBV7-2,15,TRBJ1-5,NA,NA,TGTGCCAGCAGCTTAGGGGGGGCGGGCAATCAGCCCCAGCATTTT,CASSLGGAGNQPQHF
TRBV29-1,14,TRBJ1-2,TRBD1,few,TGCAGCGTCGTAATTGGACAGGGGAGAATAAGCTACACCTTC,CSVVIGQGRISYTF
TRBV6-9,14,TRBJ1-5,NA,NA,TGTGCCAGCAGCCCCAGTCCAGGGAATCAGCCCCAGCATTTT,CASSPSPGNQPQHF
TRBV7-2,15,TRBJ2-7,TRBD1,NA,TGTGCCAGCAGCTTCGCCCAGGGGACAGGGTACGAGCAGTACTTC,CASSFAQGTGYEQYF
TRBV18,16,TRBJ2-5,TRBD2,NA,TGTGCCAGCTCATCCCTTGGGGGAGGGCCCGGAGAGACCCAGTACTTC,CASSSLGGGPGETQYF
TRBV5-6,16,TRBJ2-1,TRBD2,NA,TGTGCCAGCAGCTTGGTTCTAGCGGGAGGGAACAATGAGCAGTTCTTC,CASSLVLAGGNNEQFF
TRBV19,17,TRBJ1-5,NA,NA,TGTGCCAGTAGTCATCGAGACTCAGGAGGGGGTAATCAGCCCCAGCATTTT,CASSHRDSGGGNQPQHF
TRBV5-6,17,TRBJ2-1,NA,NA,TGTGCCAGCAGCTCAACCTACAGTCATAGCTCCTACAATGAGCAGTTCTTC,CASSSTYSHSSYNEQFF
TRBV6-5,16,TRBJ2-1,NA,NA,TGTGCCAGCAGTTACTCGATAGGGGGGCCCCCGGGGGAGCAGTTCTTC,CASSYSIGGPPGEQFF
TRBV6-5,13,TRBJ2-5,NA,NA,TGTGCCAGCAGCCTACAGGGAGGCGAGACCCAGTACTTC,CASSLQGGETQYF
TRBV19,15,TRBJ1-6,NA,medium-sized,TGTGCCAGTAGTAGGCCAGGAGGGCGGAATTCACCCCTCCACTTT,CASSRPGGRNSPLHF
TRBV18,16,TRBJ2-3,TRBD2,once,TGTGCCAGCTCACCCGGCCTAGCGGACCTCACAGATACGCAGTATTTT,CASSPGLADLTDTQYF
TRBV11-2,16,TRBJ2-3,NA,NA,TGTGCCAGCAGCCCCCGGGGGGCCGGAAGCACAGATACGCAGTATTTT,CASSPRGAGSTDTQYF